This T cell receptor (beta chain) originates from a study of blood T cell repertoires in COVID-19. About the study: Acute-phase and convalescent COVID-19 samples originated in the United States, Italy and Spain.

Everyone who took part was roughly 18 to 89 years old, and they came from over 20 US areas. Original processing methods: Scientists estimated how many nucleated cells there were by amplifying reference gene primers. The protocol was immunoSEQ multiplex PCR, while the TCRdb copy is restricted to in-frame clones and leaves out a portion. That table is the source of V, J and clone size, and D and trimming were worked out from the DNA. The sample comprises some 290,000 clones, just under 90% of which are singletons, and about a tenth rests with the top ten. This CDR3 contains 15 residues. Losses at the gene ends were 4 bases for V and 1 base for J; bases not matched to a gene: 5. Per germline, CDR1 MNHNY and CDR2 SVGAGI (reference sequence).

Sequencing input: PBMCs or T cells enriched from blood (not recorded which). V gene TRBV6-6 combines with J gene TRBJ1-1; 8 bases align to TRBD1. The sequence derives from a young woman who had recovered from COVID-19. The CDR3 DNA reads TGTGCCAGCAGTTCCCGGACAGGGCCGAACACTGAAGCTTTCTTT. Residues: CASSSRTGPNTEAFF.